This T cell receptor beta chain came from a study of early T cells in non-severe SARS-CoV-2 infection. The library protocol tagged individual cDNA molecules with unique molecular identifiers. TCRdb independently ran MiXCR on the 5' RACE reads; one entry per CDR3 protein. The sample consists of approximately 48,000 distinct CDR3 sequences, less than 7.5% of them appearing once. CDR3 length: 16 amino acids. From germline, CDR1 is SGHDT and CDR2 YYEEEE. V lost 0 bases and J lost 0; bases outside the gene matches: 3. The study's findings and limits: VDJdb matches were skewed toward anti-spike CD8 T cell responses.

In its sample, this clonotype was seen many times. The antigen is undetermined. The rearrangement links TRBV5-6 to TRBJ2-1; 7 bases agree with TRBD2. Sequenced material: whole blood, taken at baseline. The sequence was collected from an adult who was a healthcare worker with PCR-confirmed SARS-CoV-2 infection or an uninfected control (not recorded which). The CDR3 bases are TGTGCCAGCAGCTTGGTTAGCGGGTCCTCCTACAATGAGCAGTTCTTC. Its protein product is CASSLVSGSSYNEQFF. The whole variable domain, filled in from reference TRBV5-6 and TRBJ2-1, reads DAGVTQSPTHLIKTRGQQVTLRCSPKSGHDTVSWYQQALGQGPQFIFQYYEEEERQRGNFPDRFSGHQFPNYSSELNVNALLLGDSALYLCASSLVSGSSYNEQFFGPGTRLTVL.